These T cell receptor beta chains were read from a single sample in a study of T cells after posttransplantation cyclophosphamide. Method: immunoSEQ multiplex PCR; TCRdb's copy keeps in-frame clones and lacks some. This sample carries about 33,000 clones and no singletons, and around 4.8% goes to the top ten. The sequencing input was PBMCs. All receptors come from a young woman in good health and a related stem cell transplant donor. CDR3s include the opening cysteine and the closing phenylalanine or tryptophan. A D gene is named only where the DNA matches it firmly. Size is omitted from some rows. Given values are once, few, many or a class for expanded clones.

d_call	cdr3_length	j_call	v_call	clone_size	cdr3_nt	cdr3_aa
NA	16	TRBJ1-1	TRBV6-2/TRBV6-3	NA	TGTGCCAGCAGTTACTCTTGGACAGAGACGAACACTGAAGCTTTCTTT	CASSYSWTETNTEAFF
NA	12	TRBJ1-5	TRBV12-3/TRBV12-4	NA	TGTGCCAGCAGCCCTCCAGGCGAGCCCCAGCATTTT	CASSPPGEPQHF
NA	13	TRBJ1-4	TRBV5-1	many	TGCGCCAGCAGCGGGCAGAATAATGAAAAACTGTTTTTT	CASSGQNNEKLFF
NA	18	TRBJ1-2	TRBV9	NA	TGTGCCAGCAGCGTAGCCAGCCAGGGCCTACTTTCTGACTATGGCTACACCTTC	CASSVASQGLLSDYGYTF
NA	14	TRBJ1-6	TRBV14	many	TGTGCCAGCAGCCAACAAGGGTTCGGTTCACCCCTCCACTTT	CASSQQGFGSPLHF
TRBD2	16	TRBJ2-3	TRBV7-7	many	TGTGCCAGCAGCTTAGGAGTGGGGGGGAGCACAGATACGCAGTATTTT	CASSLGVGGSTDTQYF
TRBD1	13	TRBJ1-3	TRBV13	few	TGTGCCAGCAGCTTACTGGGACAGCGCACCATATATTTT	CASSLLGQRTIYF
TRBD2	15	TRBJ2-3	TRBV5-1	few	TGCGCCAGCAGATCGGGACTAGCGGGGGCAGATACGCAGTATTTT	CASRSGLAGADTQYF
NA	14	TRBJ1-5	TRBV2	medium-sized	TGTGCCAGCAGTGAAGTTTTTGAGAGCCAGCCCCAGCATTTT	CASSEVFESQPQHF
TRBD1	15	TRBJ1-2	TRBV4-3	few	TGCGCCAGCAACCCCGCGACAGGGAATCTCTATGGCTACACCTTC	CASNPATGNLYGYTF
TRBD2	16	TRBJ2-1	TRBV10-3	many	TGTGCCATCTCGAACATTCCGGGACTAGTTCACAATGAGCAGTTCTTC	CAISNIPGLVHNEQFF
NA	15	TRBJ2-6	TRBV27	many	TGTGCCAGCAGTCCCTCTTCCTCTGGGGCCAACGTCCTGACTTTC	CASSPSSSGANVLTF
NA	16	TRBJ1-2	TRBV18	many	TGTGCCAGCTCACCGGGCTCTCAAAAGTCGAGGTATGGCTACACCTTC	CASSPGSQKSRYGYTF
NA	12	TRBJ2-4	TRBV7-2	many	TGTGCCAGCAGCTTAGGTCTGAACATTCAGTACTTC	CASSLGLNIQYF
TRBD1	14	TRBJ2-7	TRBV7-6	NA	TGTGCCAGCAGCTTAGCGGACAGGGGGTACGAGCAGTACTTC	CASSLADRGYEQYF
NA	15	TRBJ1-4	TRBV7-2	many	TGTGCCAGCAGTAATCAGGCGACAGAGTGGGAAAAACTGTTTTTT	CASSNQATEWEKLFF
NA	11	TRBJ1-1	TRBV20-1	NA	TGCAGTGCTAGAGGGGGGCTACAAGCTTTCTTT	CSARGGLQAFF
TRBD2	16	TRBJ2-5	TRBV10-3	many	TGTGCCACCCTTGACTTACTAGCGGGTAACCAAGAGACCCAGTACTTC	CATLDLLAGNQETQYF
TRBD1	18	TRBJ2-3	TRBV28	many	TGTGCCAGCAGCGAACCGGGACAGGGGTATTTCAGCACAGATACGCAGTATTTT	CASSEPGQGYFSTDTQYF
NA	14	TRBJ2-5	TRBV4-1	few	TGCGCCAGCAGCCAAACACTGCCGGGAGAGACCCAGTACTTC	CASSQTLPGETQYF
TRBD2	16	TRBJ2-7	TRBV6-2/TRBV6-3	many	TGTGCCAGCAGCCCTCTTGCGGGGGGACCTACCTACGAGCAGTACTTC	CASSPLAGGPTYEQYF
NA	13	TRBJ2-1	TRBV7-2	many	TGTGCCAGCAGCTCCCTCAGGGGCGGTGAGCAGTTCTTC	CASSSLRGGEQFF
NA	14	TRBJ2-1	TRBV15	NA	TGTGCCACCAGCAGACAGGGCTCCTACAATGAGCAGTTCTTC	CATSRQGSYNEQFF
TRBD2	16	TRBJ2-2	TRBV4-2	many	TGTGCCAGCAGCCCAGTCAGCGGGGGGGCCGCCGGGGAGCTGTTTTTT	CASSPVSGGAAGELFF
TRBD1	16	TRBJ1-1	TRBV28	many	TGTGCCAGCAGTCCCTTCGACAGGGGGCCAGACACTGAAGCTTTCTTT	CASSPFDRGPDTEAFF
NA	15	TRBJ1-2	TRBV18	few	TGTGCCAGCTCACCCCAGGGAGGGGAGTTGAATGGCTACACCTTC	CASSPQGGELNGYTF
NA	18	TRBJ1-6	TRBV2	many	TGTGCCAGCAGGAGGAGGGTGGCCGGCAGCTCCTATAATTCACCCCTCCACTTT	CASRRRVAGSSYNSPLHF
NA	12	TRBJ1-2	TRBV5-4	many	TGTGCCAGCAGCTGGGGGGATTATGGCTACACCTTC	CASSWGDYGYTF
NA	12	TRBJ2-5	TRBV30	NA	TGTGCCTGGAGCGGCAGGGTCGAGACCCAGTACTTC	CAWSGRVETQYF
TRBD1	15	TRBJ1-4	TRBV5-1	many	TGCGCCAGCAGCACGACAGGGGGCATTGGGGAAAAACTGTTTTTT	CASSTTGGIGEKLFF
NA	14	TRBJ2-3	TRBV7-9	few	TGTGCCAGCAGCTTCAAGGGGAGGAAAGATACGCAGTATTTT	CASSFKGRKDTQYF
TRBD1	16	TRBJ1-1	TRBV6-1	many	TGTGCCAGCAGTGAGCCGGGACAGGGGACGAACACTGAAGCTTTCTTT	CASSEPGQGTNTEAFF
TRBD2	14	TRBJ2-2	TRBV19	many	TGTGCCAGCACAGCGGGGCCCAACACCGGGGAGCTGTTTTTT	CASTAGPNTGELFF
NA	13	TRBJ2-3	TRBV6-2/TRBV6-3	many	TGTGCCAGCAGTTACTCTCGTTCAGATACGCAGTATTTT	CASSYSRSDTQYF
NA	11	TRBJ1-2	TRBV20-1	NA	TGCAGTGCTAGTCCTATTTATGGCTACACCTTC	CSASPIYGYTF
NA	13	TRBJ1-1	TRBV27	many	TGTGCCAGCAGTGCCCCCTGGGGGGCTGAAGCTTTCTTT	CASSAPWGAEAFF
NA	15	TRBJ2-1	TRBV5-1	many	TGCGCCAGCAGCTTGGCTCGTGGGACATACAATGAGCAGTTCTTC	CASSLARGTYNEQFF
NA	13	TRBJ2-5	TRBV19	few	TGTGCCAGTAGTATAGGGCCACAGGAGACCCAGTACTTC	CASSIGPQETQYF
NA	12	TRBJ1-2	TRBV6-2/TRBV6-3	many	TGTGCCAGCAGTTACGAACCGGATGGCTACACCTTC	CASSYEPDGYTF
NA	14	TRBJ2-1	TRBV4-1	many	TGCGCCAGCAGCCAAGAACCAGGGGCCAATGAGCAGTTCTTC	CASSQEPGANEQFF
NA	14	TRBJ2-3	TRBV6-6	many	TGTGCCAGCAGTTACTCGCGGGGTACAGATACGCAGTATTTT	CASSYSRGTDTQYF
TRBD1	18	TRBJ1-1	TRBV12-3/TRBV12-4	many	TGTGCCAGCAGTATCCGAACCTTTGACAGGGTTGGGCTCACTGAAGCTTTCTTT	CASSIRTFDRVGLTEAFF
NA	19	TRBJ1-2	TRBV6-2/TRBV6-3	few	TGTGCCAGCAGTTACTCGCGGAGGGTCGGACAAGGCGTTATCTATGGCTACACCTTC	CASSYSRRVGQGVIYGYTF
NA	13	TRBJ1-2	TRBV25-1	few	TGTGCCAGCCAACTCCGCCAGGGAGGGGGCTACACCTTC	CASQLRQGGGYTF
NA	13	TRBJ1-2	TRBV7-3	NA	TGTGCCAGCAGCTTATCTCAAGGGGCGGGCTACACCTTC	CASSLSQGAGYTF
NA	12	TRBJ2-7	TRBV2	many	TGTGCCAGCAGTGACGGGGGCTACGAGCAGTACTTC	CASSDGGYEQYF
NA	14	TRBJ1-1	TRBV5-1	many	TGCGCCAGCAGCGCCCAGGGAAAGAACACTGAAGCTTTCTTT	CASSAQGKNTEAFF
TRBD2	16	TRBJ2-1	TRBV6-4	many	TGTGCCAGCAGTGCGGAGACTAGCGGGGGGGCGAATGAGCAGTTCTTC	CASSAETSGGANEQFF
NA	13	TRBJ1-4	TRBV6-5	many	TGTGCCAGCAGTTACTTTAGGGGGGAAAAACTGTTTTTT	CASSYFRGEKLFF
NA	17	TRBJ1-2	TRBV10-3	many	TGTGCCATCAGTGAGTCTTCCGGGCAGGGGACGCGGTATGGCTACACCTTC	CAISESSGQGTRYGYTF
TRBD1	15	TRBJ2-7	TRBV6-2/TRBV6-3	many	TGTGCCAGCAGTCTTGACCACAGGGGCTACTACGAGCAGTACTTC	CASSLDHRGYYEQYF
TRBD1	15	TRBJ2-1	TRBV7-2	many	TGTGCCAGCAGCCTGAGACAGGGGCCATACAATGAGCAGTTCTTC	CASSLRQGPYNEQFF
NA	15	TRBJ1-1	TRBV5-4	many	TGTGCCAGCAGCTACCGCGGGTTTACTTCCACTGAAGCTTTCTTT	CASSYRGFTSTEAFF
TRBD1	20	TRBJ2-6	TRBV7-7	many	TGTGCCAGCAGCCCTACCCGCGCGGGACAGGGGGTGCCTGGGGCCAACGTCCTGACTTTC	CASSPTRAGQGVPGANVLTF
NA	16	TRBJ1-5	TRBV4-2	many	TGTGCCAGCAGCCAAGGACAGGATTATAGCAATCAGCCCCAGCATTTT	CASSQGQDYSNQPQHF
TRBD1	16	TRBJ1-4	TRBV5-5	many	TGTGCCAGCAGTTATAAACCGGGACAGGGCTATGAAAAACTGTTTTTT	CASSYKPGQGYEKLFF